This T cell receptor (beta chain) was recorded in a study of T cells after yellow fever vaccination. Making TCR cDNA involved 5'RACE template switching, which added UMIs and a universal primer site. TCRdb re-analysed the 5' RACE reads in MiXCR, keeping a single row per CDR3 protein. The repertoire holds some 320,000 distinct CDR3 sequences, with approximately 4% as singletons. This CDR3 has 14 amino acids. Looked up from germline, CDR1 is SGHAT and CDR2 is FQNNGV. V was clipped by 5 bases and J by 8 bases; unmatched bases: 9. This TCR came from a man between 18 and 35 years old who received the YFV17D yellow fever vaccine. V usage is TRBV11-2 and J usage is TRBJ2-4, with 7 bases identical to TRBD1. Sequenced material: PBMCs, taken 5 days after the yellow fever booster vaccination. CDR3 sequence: CASSVRQGSDIQYF. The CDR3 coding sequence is TGTGCCAGCAGCGTAAGACAGGGATCGGACATTCAGTACTTC.